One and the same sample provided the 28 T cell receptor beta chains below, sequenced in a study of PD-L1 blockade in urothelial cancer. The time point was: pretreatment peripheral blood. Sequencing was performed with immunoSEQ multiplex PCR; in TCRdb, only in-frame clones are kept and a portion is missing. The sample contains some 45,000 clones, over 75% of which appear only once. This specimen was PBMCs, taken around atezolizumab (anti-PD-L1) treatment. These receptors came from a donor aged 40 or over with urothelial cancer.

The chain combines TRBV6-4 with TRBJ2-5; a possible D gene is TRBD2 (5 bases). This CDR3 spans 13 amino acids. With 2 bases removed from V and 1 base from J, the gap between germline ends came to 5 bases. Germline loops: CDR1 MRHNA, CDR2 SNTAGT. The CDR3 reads CASSDGLQETQYF. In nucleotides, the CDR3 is TGTGCCAGCAGTGACGGACTCCAAGAGACCCAGTACTTC.

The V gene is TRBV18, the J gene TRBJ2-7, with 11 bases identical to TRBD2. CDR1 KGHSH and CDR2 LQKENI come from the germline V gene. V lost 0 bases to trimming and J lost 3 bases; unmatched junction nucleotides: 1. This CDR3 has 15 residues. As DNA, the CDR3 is TGTGCCAGCTCACCACCGGGACTAGCGGACTACGAGCAGTACTTC. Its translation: CASSPPGLADYEQYF.

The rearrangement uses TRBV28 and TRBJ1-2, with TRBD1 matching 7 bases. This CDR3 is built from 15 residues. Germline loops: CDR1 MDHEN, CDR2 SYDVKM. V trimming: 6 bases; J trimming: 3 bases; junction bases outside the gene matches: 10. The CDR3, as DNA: TGTGCCAGCAGCTCAGACAGGGCGGGCGACTATGGCTACACCTTC. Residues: CASSSDRAGDYGYTF.

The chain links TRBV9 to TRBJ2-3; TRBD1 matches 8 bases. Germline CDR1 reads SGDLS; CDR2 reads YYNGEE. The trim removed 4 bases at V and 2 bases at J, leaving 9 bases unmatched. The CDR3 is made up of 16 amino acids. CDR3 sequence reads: CASSPRGQAFTDTQYF. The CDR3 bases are TGTGCCAGCAGCCCTAGGGGACAGGCGTTCACAGATACGCAGTATTTT.

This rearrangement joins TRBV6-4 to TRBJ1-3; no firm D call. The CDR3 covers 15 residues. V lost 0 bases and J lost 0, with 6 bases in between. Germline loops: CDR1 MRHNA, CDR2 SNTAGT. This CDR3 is CASSDSATSGNTIYF. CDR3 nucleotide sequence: TGTGCCAGCAGTGACTCGGCAACCTCTGGAAACACCATATATTTT.

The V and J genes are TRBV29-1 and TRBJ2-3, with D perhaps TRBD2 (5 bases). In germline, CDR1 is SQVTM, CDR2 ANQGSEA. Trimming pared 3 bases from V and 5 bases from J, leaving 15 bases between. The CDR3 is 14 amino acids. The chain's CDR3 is CSVDEEAPGDTQYF. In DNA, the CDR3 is TGCAGCGTTGACGAGGAGGCTCCGGGAGATACGCAGTATTTT.

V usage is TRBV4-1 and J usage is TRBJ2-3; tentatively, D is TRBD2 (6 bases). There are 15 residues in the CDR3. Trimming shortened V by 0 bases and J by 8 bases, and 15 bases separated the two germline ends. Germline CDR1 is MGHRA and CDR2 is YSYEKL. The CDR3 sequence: CASSQDGAAGGTQYF. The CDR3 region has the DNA TGCGCCAGCAGCCAAGATGGGGCTGCCGGGGGTACGCAGTATTTT.

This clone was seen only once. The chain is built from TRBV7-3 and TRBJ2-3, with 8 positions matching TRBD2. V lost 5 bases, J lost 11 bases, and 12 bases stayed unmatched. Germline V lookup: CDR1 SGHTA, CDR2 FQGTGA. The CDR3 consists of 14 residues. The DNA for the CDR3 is TGTGCCAGCAGCACCCGGACTAGCCTTCGGGAGCAGTATTTT. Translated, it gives CASSTRTSLREQYF.

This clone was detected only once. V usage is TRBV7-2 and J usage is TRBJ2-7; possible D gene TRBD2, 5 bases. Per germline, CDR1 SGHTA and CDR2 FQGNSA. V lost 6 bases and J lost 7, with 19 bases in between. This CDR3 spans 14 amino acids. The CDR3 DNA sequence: TGTGCCAGCAGGCCCAGCGGATCATTTGGAGAGCAGTACTTC. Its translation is CASRPSGSFGEQYF.

CDR3 sequence reads: CATRTSPSDTQYF. In nucleotides, the CDR3 is TGTGCCACGAGGACTAGCCCGTCTGATACGCAGTATTTT. The rearrangement joins TRBV6-5 to TRBJ2-3, with 8 bases that match TRBD2. V lost 10 bases, J lost 6 bases, and 9 bases stayed unmatched. Germline CDR1 is MNHEY and CDR2 is SVGAGI. The CDR3 has 13 residues.

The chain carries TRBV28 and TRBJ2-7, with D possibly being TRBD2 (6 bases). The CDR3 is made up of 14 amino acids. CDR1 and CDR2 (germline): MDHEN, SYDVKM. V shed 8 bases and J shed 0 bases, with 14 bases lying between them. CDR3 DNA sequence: TGTGCCAGCTTCGGAGGGCTTCCCTCCTACGAGCAGTACTTC. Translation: CASFGGLPSYEQYF.

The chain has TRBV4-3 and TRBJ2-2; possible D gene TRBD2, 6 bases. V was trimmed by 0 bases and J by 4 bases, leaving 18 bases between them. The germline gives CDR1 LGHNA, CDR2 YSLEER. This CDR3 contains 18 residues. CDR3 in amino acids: CASSQDLAARAGTGELFF. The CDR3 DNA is TGCGCCAGCAGCCAAGATTTAGCGGCCCGGGCGGGCACCGGGGAGCTGTTTTTT.

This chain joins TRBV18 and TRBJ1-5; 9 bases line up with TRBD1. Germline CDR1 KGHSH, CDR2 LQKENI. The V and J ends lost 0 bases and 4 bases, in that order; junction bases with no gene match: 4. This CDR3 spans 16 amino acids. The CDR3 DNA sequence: TGTGCCAGCTCACCACCTGGACAGGGGAAAAATCAGCCCCAGCATTTT. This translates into CASSPPGQGKNQPQHF.

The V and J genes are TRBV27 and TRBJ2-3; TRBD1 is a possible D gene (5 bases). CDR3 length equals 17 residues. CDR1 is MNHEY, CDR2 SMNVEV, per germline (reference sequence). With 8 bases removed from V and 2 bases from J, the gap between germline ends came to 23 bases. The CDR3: CASPPELGMGHTDTQYF. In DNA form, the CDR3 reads TGTGCCAGCCCCCCCGAACTCGGAATGGGGCACACAGATACGCAGTATTTT.

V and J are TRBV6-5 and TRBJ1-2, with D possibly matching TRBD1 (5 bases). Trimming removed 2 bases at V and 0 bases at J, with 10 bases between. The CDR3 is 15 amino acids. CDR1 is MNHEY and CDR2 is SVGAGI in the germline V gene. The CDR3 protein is CASSYKGLSNYGYTF. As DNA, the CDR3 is TGTGCCAGCAGTTACAAGGGACTCTCTAACTATGGCTACACCTTC.

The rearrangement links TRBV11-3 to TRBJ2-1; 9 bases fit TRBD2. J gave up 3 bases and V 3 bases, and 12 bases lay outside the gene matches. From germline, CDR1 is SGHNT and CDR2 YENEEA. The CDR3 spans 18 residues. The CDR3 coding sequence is TGTGCCAGCAGCTTCCCAAAAGGCCTAGCGGGGCGCTACAATGAGCAGTTCTTC. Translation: CASSFPKGLAGRYNEQFF.

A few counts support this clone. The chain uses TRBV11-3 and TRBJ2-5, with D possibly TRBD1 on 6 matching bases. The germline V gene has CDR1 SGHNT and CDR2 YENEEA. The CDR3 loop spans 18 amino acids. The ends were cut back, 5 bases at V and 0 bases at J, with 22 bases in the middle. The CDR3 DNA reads TGTGCCAGCAGCGCAGGCGGTTTGTGGGGGCGAGACCAAGAGACCCAGTACTTC. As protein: CASSAGGLWGRDQETQYF.

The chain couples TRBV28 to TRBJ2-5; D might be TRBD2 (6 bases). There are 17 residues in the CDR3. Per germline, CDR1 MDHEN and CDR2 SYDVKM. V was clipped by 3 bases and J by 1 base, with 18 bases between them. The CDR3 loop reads CASSFRGRLGAQETQYF. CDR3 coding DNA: TGTGCCAGCAGTTTCCGCGGCCGACTAGGGGCCCAAGAGACCCAGTACTTC.

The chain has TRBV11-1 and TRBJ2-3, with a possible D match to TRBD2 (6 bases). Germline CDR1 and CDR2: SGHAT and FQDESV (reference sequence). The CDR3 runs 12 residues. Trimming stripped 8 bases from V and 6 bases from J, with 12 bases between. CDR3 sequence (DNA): TGTGCCAGCCGGCGGGGATGGGATACGCAGTATTTT. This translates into CASRRGWDTQYF.

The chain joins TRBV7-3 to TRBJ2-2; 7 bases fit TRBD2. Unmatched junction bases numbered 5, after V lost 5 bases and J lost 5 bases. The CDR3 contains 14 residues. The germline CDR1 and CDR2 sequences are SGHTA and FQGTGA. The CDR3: CASSPGLRTGELFF. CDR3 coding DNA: TGTGCCAGCAGCCCGGGACTACGGACCGGGGAGCTGTTTTTT.

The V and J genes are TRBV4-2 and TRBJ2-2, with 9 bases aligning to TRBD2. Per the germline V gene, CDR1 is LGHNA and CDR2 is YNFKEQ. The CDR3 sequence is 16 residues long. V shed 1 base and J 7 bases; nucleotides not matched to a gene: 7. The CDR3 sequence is CASSQGLAAQGGELFF. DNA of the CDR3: TGTGCCAGCAGCCAAGGACTAGCGGCCCAGGGCGGGGAGCTGTTTTTT.

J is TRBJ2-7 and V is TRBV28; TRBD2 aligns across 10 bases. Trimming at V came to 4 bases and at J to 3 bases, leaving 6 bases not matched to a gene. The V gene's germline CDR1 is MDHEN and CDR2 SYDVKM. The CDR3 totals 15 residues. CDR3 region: CASSSQAGGDYEQYF. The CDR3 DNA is TGTGCCAGCAGTTCCCAAGCGGGAGGGGACTACGAGCAGTACTTC.

CDR3 loop: CASSLGTGPLEQFF. The DNA of the CDR3 is TGTGCCAGCAGCTTAGGGACAGGGCCTTTGGAGCAGTTCTTC. The chain couples TRBV7-3 to TRBJ2-1, with 9 positions matching TRBD1. Per the germline V gene, CDR1 is SGHTA and CDR2 is FQGTGA. This CDR3 contains 14 residues. Trimming at V came to 2 bases and at J to 10 bases, leaving 6 bases not matched to a gene.

The CDR3 protein is CASRRGSEAFF. CDR3 nucleotide sequence: TGTGCCAGCAGGAGGGGGAGTGAAGCTTTCTTT. The chain employs TRBV28 and TRBJ1-1; the D gene is possibly TRBD1 (6 bases). The CDR3 runs to 11 residues. V lost 6 bases to trimming and J lost 7 bases, with 9 bases between them. Germline V gene lookup returns CDR1 MDHEN and CDR2 SYDVKM.

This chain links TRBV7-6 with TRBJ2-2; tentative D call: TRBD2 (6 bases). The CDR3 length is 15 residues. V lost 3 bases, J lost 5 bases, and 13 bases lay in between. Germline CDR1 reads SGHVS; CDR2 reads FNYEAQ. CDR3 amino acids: CASSFTGEWTGELFF. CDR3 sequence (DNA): TGTGCCAGCAGCTTCACGGGAGAATGGACCGGGGAGCTGTTTTTT. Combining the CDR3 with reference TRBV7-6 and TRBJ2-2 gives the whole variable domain GAGVSQSPRYKVTKRGQDVALRCDPISGHVSLYWYRQALGQGPEFLTYFNYEAQQDKSGLPNDRFSAERPEGSISTLTIQRTEQRDSAMYRCASSFTGEWTGELFFGEGSRLTVL.

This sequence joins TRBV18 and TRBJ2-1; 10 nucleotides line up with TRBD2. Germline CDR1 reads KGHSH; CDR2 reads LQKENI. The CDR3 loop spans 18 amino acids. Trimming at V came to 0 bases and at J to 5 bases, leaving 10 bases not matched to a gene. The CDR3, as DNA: TGTGCCAGCTCACCACCCGGGCTAGCGGGAGAGGGCAACAATGAGCAGTTCTTC. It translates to CASSPPGLAGEGNNEQFF.

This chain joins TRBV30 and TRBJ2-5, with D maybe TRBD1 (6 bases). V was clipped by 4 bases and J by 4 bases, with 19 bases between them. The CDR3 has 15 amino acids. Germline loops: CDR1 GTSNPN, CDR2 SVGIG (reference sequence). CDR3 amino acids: CAWTHDRSTGETQYF. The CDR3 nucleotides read TGTGCCTGGACCCACGACAGGTCGACTGGAGAGACCCAGTACTTC.

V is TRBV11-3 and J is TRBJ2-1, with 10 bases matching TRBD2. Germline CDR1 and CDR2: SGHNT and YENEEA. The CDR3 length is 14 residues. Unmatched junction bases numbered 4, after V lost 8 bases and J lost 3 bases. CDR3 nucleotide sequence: TGTGCCAGCGGACTAGCGGCAGACTACAATGAGCAGTTCTTC. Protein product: CASGLAADYNEQFF.